Sequencing of this T cell receptor beta chain was carried out in a study of control samples from healthy donors and cancer patients. Assay used: immunoSEQ multiplex PCR; TCRdb lists only in-frame clones, some missing. The sample contains about 190,000 clones, 90% to 95% of which appear only once. V shed 4 bases, J shed 4 bases, and the junction held 7 bases outside the gene matches. CDR1 is MNHEY, CDR2 SVGAGI, per germline. There are 15 residues in the CDR3. The sample comprised blood. The sequence was obtained from a man younger than 45 in good health. The chain links TRBV6-5 to TRBJ1-2; 9 nucleotides line up with TRBD1. The CDR3 reads CASSSGQGIIYGYTF. In DNA form, the CDR3 reads TGTGCCAGCAGTTCCGGACAGGGGATTATCTATGGCTACACCTTC.